The 29 T cell receptor beta chains in this list originate from one sample, sequenced in a study of T cell clonality in common variable immunodeficiency. The study's findings and limits: In common variable immunodeficiency, TCR beta chains reportedly carried fewer deletions and N-nucleotide insertions.

The antigens for these receptors are not known. The method was immunoSEQ multiplex PCR; TCRdb's version includes in-frame clones alone and lacks a portion of them. Singletons are absent from the sample, which has approximately 16,000 clones. The sequenced sample was peripheral blood mononuclear cells. The receptors originated from a human donor with common variable immunodeficiency.

In its sample, this clone was seen a few times. The CDR3 extends 3 residues past the end of the read, so its final part is completed from the germline J gene. This rearrangement joins TRBV7-9 to TRBJ1-4; possibly TRBD1 for D (6 bases). The V and J ends lost 5 bases and 7 bases respectively, with 17 bases between them. CDR3 length: 15 amino acids. From germline, CDR1 is SEHNR and CDR2 FQNEAQ (reference sequence). The CDR3 DNA, read in part, is TGTGCCAGCAGCCTCCCACAGGGAAGCAGTGAAAAA. Residues: CASSLPQGSSEK. The complete CDR3 sequence is CASSLPQGSSEKLFF. Variable domain in full (rest from reference TRBV7-9 and TRBJ1-4): DTGVSQNPRHKITKRGQNVTFRCDPISEHNRLYWYRQTLGQGPEFLTYFQNEAQLEKSRLLSDRFSAERPKGSFSTLEIQRTEQGDSAMYLCASSLPQGSSEKLFFGSGTQLSVL.

This clone has just a few counts. The read finishes 3 residues shy of the CDR3 end, and the germline J gene is used to complete it. The V and J genes are TRBV7-6 and TRBJ1-5; D might be TRBD1 (6 bases). There are 15 residues in the CDR3. Germline V lookup: CDR1 SGHVS, CDR2 FNYEAQ. With 5 bases removed from V and 2 bases from J, the gap between germline ends came to 13 bases. Incomplete CDR3 DNA: TGTGCCAGCAGCCCGGGGGGCGTTGGCAATCAGCCC. This gives the protein CASSPGGVGNQP. The whole CDR3 protein is CASSPGGVGNQPQHF.

A few counts support this clone. The sequenced fragment ends 3 residues before the CDR3 boundary, so the rest is inferred from the germline J gene. The rearrangement links TRBV19 to TRBJ2-5, with D possibly matching TRBD2 (5 bases). Trimming removed 1 base from V and 1 base from J, with 16 bases in between. CDR3 length equals 17 residues. In germline, CDR1 is LNHDA, CDR2 SQIVND (reference sequence). Incomplete CDR3 DNA: TGTGCCAGTAGTATAGTGGGGTTGGGAAGCGGCCAAGAGACC. Its protein product is CASSIVGLGSGQET. The complete CDR3 protein is CASSIVGLGSGQETQYF.

This clone turned up a few times. The read stops 3 residues short of the end of the CDR3; the missing end is completed from the germline J gene. The rearrangement links TRBV30 to TRBJ1-5; the D gene is possibly TRBD1 (6 bases). The V and J ends lost 4 bases and 4 bases respectively, with 14 bases between them. The CDR3 is 14 residues long. Germline V gene sequence: CDR1 GTSNPN, CDR2 SVGIG (reference sequence). The sequenced part of the CDR3 DNA is TGTGCCTGGACAGGGGCGAACGGGAATCAGCCC. This translates into CAWTGANGNQP. The whole CDR3 reads CAWTGANGNQPQHF.

This clone was counted between two and nine times. The CDR3 is cut off 3 residues early in the read; its end comes from the germline J gene. The chain has TRBV30 and TRBJ2-1, with TRBD1 matching over 11 bases. Trimming took 1 base from V and 6 from J; bases not matched to a gene: 2. This CDR3 is 14 amino acids long. The germline V gene has CDR1 GTSNPN and CDR2 SVGIG (reference sequence). Incomplete CDR3 DNA: TGTGCCTGGAGTGATGGGACAGGGGGCAATGAG. Encoded protein: CAWSDGTGGNE. The entire CDR3 is CAWSDGTGGNEQFF.

This clone was counted many times. The read finishes 3 residues shy of the CDR3 end, and the germline J gene is used to complete it. The chain links TRBV19 to TRBJ2-1; weak D call: TRBD2 (7 bases). Germline CDR1 and CDR2: LNHDA and SQIVND (reference sequence). The CDR3 contains 14 residues. The V gene lost 2 bases and the J gene lost 9 bases, with 14 bases spanning the gap. CDR3 sequence reads: CASSIRGGAAEQFF. CDR3 DNA (partial): TGTGCCAGTAGTATACGAGGGGGGGCGGCTGAG.

This clone was detected only a few times. The read ends 3 residues shy of where the CDR3 ends; the end is completed using the germline J gene. The chain is built from TRBV7-2 and TRBJ1-1; D call uncertain. The CDR3 totals 14 residues. Deletions cut 1 base from V and 6 bases from J, with 12 bases between. CDR1 and CDR2 from the germline V gene are SGHTA and FQGNSA. The CDR3: CASSLVLLIAEAFF. The part of the CDR3 DNA that was read is TGTGCCAGCAGCTTAGTACTATTGATCGCTGAA.

On this clone itself: With the read ending 3 residues before the CDR3 end, the germline J gene is used to fill in that end. V gene TRBV7-3 combines with J gene TRBJ2-1, with TRBD1 identical over 8 bases. Germline V gives CDR1 SGHTA, CDR2 FQGTGA. The CDR3 covers 15 residues. Trimming at V came to 5 bases and at J to 4 bases, leaving 7 bases not matched to a gene. The part of the CDR3 DNA that was read is TGTGCCAGCAGCCTCCGGACAGGGTTTTACAATGAG. Amino acid sequence: CASSLRTGFYNE. The CDR3, in full, reads CASSLRTGFYNEQFF.

Points on this clone: The CDR3 end falls 3 residues outside the read, so it is completed with the germline J gene. The chain employs TRBV7-9 and TRBJ2-5; 10 bases are a match to TRBD1. V was clipped by 5 bases and J by 4 bases; unmatched bases: 7. CDR1 and CDR2 from the germline V gene are SEHNR and FQNEAQ (reference sequence). This CDR3 is built from 15 residues. CDR3 DNA, as far as it was read: TGTGCCAGCAGCATTGGGGGACAGGGGACAGAGACC. Translated, it gives CASSIGGQGTET. The whole CDR3 protein is CASSIGGQGTETQYF.

Points on this clone: The read ends 3 residues early relative to the CDR3; the germline J gene fills the gap. This chain connects TRBV19 to TRBJ1-5, with D possibly TRBD1 on 5 matching bases. With 4 bases removed from V and 5 bases from J, the gap between germline ends came to 12 bases. The CDR3 is made up of 14 amino acids. The germline CDR1 and CDR2 sequences are LNHDA and SQIVND (reference sequence). Partial CDR3 DNA: TGTGCCAGTAGTAGGGGCCAGGGCCATCAGCCC. Encoded protein: CASSRGQGHQP. The complete CDR3 reads CASSRGQGHQPQHF.

Worth noting for this clone: The CDR3 end is not reached by the read, which stops 3 residues before it; the germline J gene fills it in. The genes are TRBV18 and TRBJ2-1; 8 bases are a match to TRBD1. Trimming at V came to 5 bases and at J to 9 bases, leaving 12 bases not matched to a gene. This CDR3 has 15 residues. Germline V gene sequence: CDR1 KGHSH, CDR2 LQKENI. CDR3 DNA (partial): TGTGCCAGCTCAACAGACAGGAGCACAGGGGGTGAG. Its translation: CASSTDRSTGGE. The whole CDR3 sequence is CASSTDRSTGGEQFF.

This clone is medium-sized. The CDR3 extends 3 residues past the end of the read, so its final part is completed from the germline J gene. V gene TRBV28 combines with J gene TRBJ2-2, with a weak D call TRBD1 (6 bases). This CDR3 has 17 amino acids. Germline V CDR1 and CDR2: MDHEN, SYDVKM. Deletions cut 2 bases from V and 0 bases from J, with 13 bases between. The sequenced part of the CDR3 DNA is TGTGCCAGCAGTTTACCAAGGACAGCCGCGAACACCGGGGAG. It codes for CASSLPRTAANTGE. The entire CDR3 is CASSLPRTAANTGELFF.

This clone came up a few times. The sequence runs out 3 residues before the end of the CDR3; the remainder is reconstructed from the germline J gene. The chain links TRBV19 to TRBJ2-7, with 8 positions matching TRBD2. This CDR3 has 14 residues. Germline V CDR1 and CDR2: LNHDA, SQIVND (reference sequence). Trimming cost V 4 bases and J 3 bases; bases outside gene matches: 5. The covered CDR3 bases are TGTGCCAGTAGTAGGCAGCGGGGGTTCTACGAG. Translation: CASSRQRGFYE. The whole CDR3 is CASSRQRGFYEQYF.

Of note for this clone: The DNA ends 3 residues before the CDR3 does, and the rest of the CDR3 is filled in from the germline J gene. The chain couples TRBV30 to TRBJ1-5; perhaps TRBD1 as D (5 bases). Germline assignment: CDR1 GTSNPN and CDR2 SVGIG (reference sequence). The CDR3 consists of 13 residues. V was shortened by 3 bases and J by 4 bases, with 10 bases between the two germline ends. CDR3 residues: CAWSLTANQPQHF. The CDR3 bases that were read are TGTGCCTGGAGCTTGACAGCAAATCAGCCC.

Only a few counts were recorded for this clone. The missing CDR3 end, 3 residues past where the read stops, is filled in from the germline J gene. The V and J genes are TRBV19 and TRBJ2-5, with 8 positions matching TRBD2. CDR3 length equals 13 residues. CDR1 LNHDA and CDR2 SQIVND come from the germline V gene (reference sequence). After removal of 9 bases from V and 4 bases from J, the junction contained 7 bases not matched to a gene. CDR3 bases read: TGTGCCAGCGGGGGGGCCAGGGGAGAGACC. This encodes CASGGARGET. The entire CDR3 is CASGGARGETQYF.

This clone was counted many times. The sequence runs out 3 residues before the end of the CDR3; the remainder is reconstructed from the germline J gene. The chain employs TRBV30 and TRBJ1-3; D unresolved. Trimming cost V 3 bases and J 0 bases, with 6 bases left between them. Germline lookup yields CDR1 GTSNPN and CDR2 SVGIG (reference sequence). The CDR3 length is 13 residues. CDR3 sequence: CAWRAHSGNTIYF. Incomplete CDR3 DNA: TGTGCCTGGAGGGCACACTCTGGAAACACC.

As to this clone: The read is 3 residues too short to cover the CDR3 end, so that end is filled in from the germline J gene. This rearrangement joins TRBV20-1 to TRBJ1-5; 7 bases are shared with TRBD1. From germline, CDR1 is DFQATT and CDR2 SNEGSKA (reference sequence). J was trimmed by 3 bases and V by 5 bases; bases with no gene match: 7. The length of the CDR3 is 14 residues. The part of the CDR3 DNA that was read is TGCAGTGCTTCGACAGGGACGTCCAATCAGCCC. It specifies CSASTGTSNQP. The CDR3 in full is CSASTGTSNQPQHF.

As to this clone: The read terminates 3 residues before the CDR3 end, so the remaining end is supplied by the germline J gene. This chain joins TRBV19 and TRBJ2-3; 7 bases agree with TRBD2. The trim removed 3 bases at V and 2 bases at J, leaving 5 bases unmatched. CDR3 length: 15 residues. The germline gives CDR1 LNHDA, CDR2 SQIVND (reference sequence). CDR3 DNA (partial): TGTGCCAGTAGTATTACGGGGGGTCCCACAGATACG. Translated: CASSITGGPTDT. The whole CDR3 protein is CASSITGGPTDTQYF.

There are many counts of this clone. The read gets to within 3 residues of the CDR3 end, and the germline J gene fills in the rest. The gene calls are TRBV18 and TRBJ2-5; D is perhaps TRBD1 (5 bases). The CDR3 totals 13 residues. Germline CDR1 is KGHSH and CDR2 is LQKENI. Trimming left V 8 bases short and J 0 bases short, with 10 bases between. This CDR3 is CASVQAYQETQYF. CDR3 DNA (partial): TGTGCCAGCGTACAGGCGTACCAAGAGACC.

Comments on this clone: Read coverage stops 3 residues before the CDR3 terminus; the germline J gene supplies the remainder. The V call is TRBV6-2 or TRBV6-3, the J call TRBJ1-2; D is perhaps TRBD1 (5 bases). The ends were cut back, 5 bases at V and 5 bases at J, with 15 bases in the middle. This CDR3 has 14 residues. CDR1 and CDR2 from the germline V gene are MNHEY and SVGEGT. The sequenced CDR3 bases are TGTGCCAGCAGTCAGCCGGGACTCTCGTATGGC. Translated, it gives CASSQPGLSYG. The CDR3 in full is CASSQPGLSYGYTF.

This clone has just a few counts. The DNA ends 3 residues before the CDR3 does, and the rest of the CDR3 is filled in from the germline J gene. The chain joins TRBV30 to TRBJ1-5; D is perhaps TRBD1 (5 bases). Germline assignment: CDR1 GTSNPN and CDR2 SVGIG (reference sequence). The length of the CDR3 is 13 residues. Between the trimmed V and J ends, which lost 1 base and 3 bases, there was a span of 7 bases. The CDR3: CAWSGQYNQPQHF. CDR3 bases read: TGTGCCTGGAGTGGACAGTACAATCAGCCC.

This clone was counted between two and nine times. The read ends 3 residues shy of where the CDR3 ends; the end is completed using the germline J gene. The chain uses TRBV18 and TRBJ2-2; the match to TRBD1 covers 10 bases. The CDR3 is 15 amino acids. Germline CDR1 is KGHSH and CDR2 is LQKENI. V shed 5 bases, J shed 4 bases, and the junction held 4 bases outside the gene matches. Incomplete CDR3 DNA: TGTGCCAGCTCAACCGGGACAGGGGTCACCGGGGAG. Its translation: CASSTGTGVTGE. The whole CDR3 protein reads CASSTGTGVTGELFF.

About this clone itself: The read halts 3 residues ahead of the CDR3 end, with the missing end drawn from the germline J gene. The chain joins TRBV6-2 or TRBV6-3 to TRBJ2-7; 9 positions agree with TRBD1. CDR1 is MNHEY, CDR2 SVGEGT, per germline. The trim removed 6 bases at V and 3 bases at J, leaving 9 bases unmatched. CDR3 length: 15 residues. The covered CDR3 bases are TGTGCCAGCAGAGCCCCAGGGACAGGGTTCTACGAG. This encodes CASRAPGTGFYE. The entire CDR3 reads CASRAPGTGFYEQYF.

Note on this clone: Read coverage stops 3 residues before the CDR3 terminus; the germline J gene supplies the remainder. J is TRBJ2-1 and V is TRBV18; TRBD2 aligns across 13 bases. This CDR3 is 16 amino acids long. Unmatched junction bases numbered 9, after V lost 6 bases and J lost 7 bases. The germline CDR1 and CDR2 sequences are KGHSH and LQKENI. Partial CDR3 DNA: TGTGCCAGCTCCGGAACGGGACTAGCGGGGCGTAATGAG. This encodes CASSGTGLAGRNE. The whole CDR3 region reads CASSGTGLAGRNEQFF.

This clone was picked up a small number of times. The read halts 3 residues ahead of the CDR3 end, with the missing end drawn from the germline J gene. The chain links TRBV19 to TRBJ2-2; 7 bases are a match to TRBD1. Germline V gene sequence: CDR1 LNHDA, CDR2 SQIVND (reference sequence). The CDR3 sequence is 14 residues long. After removal of 8 bases from V and 4 bases from J, the junction contained 7 bases not matched to a gene. CDR3 DNA (partial): TGTGCCAGTTCCAGGGGGTCGGCCACCGGGGAG. Amino acids: CASSRGSATGE. The whole CDR3 reads CASSRGSATGELFF.

As concerns this clone: The observed sequence ends 3 residues before the CDR3 terminus, with the missing tail filled in from the germline J gene. J is TRBJ2-2 and V is TRBV11-2; D is unresolved. With 0 bases removed from V and 5 bases from J, the gap between germline ends came to 4 bases. Germline V gene sequence: CDR1 SGHAT, CDR2 FQNNGV. The CDR3 loop spans 13 amino acids. CDR3 bases read: TGTGCCAGCAGCTTAGATCTGACCGGGGAG. The encoded protein is CASSLDLTGE. The complete CDR3 protein is CASSLDLTGELFF.

Remarks on this clone: The read gets to within 3 residues of the CDR3 end, and the germline J gene fills in the rest. This sequence joins TRBV5-6 and TRBJ2-7; 9 bases are shared with TRBD1. Looked up from germline, CDR1 is SGHDT and CDR2 is YYEEEE. Trimming at V came to 5 bases and at J to 2 bases, leaving 8 bases not matched to a gene. The CDR3 is 15 residues long. CDR3 bases read: TGTGCCAGCAGTCAATTGGGACAGGGTACCTACGAG. It translates to CASSQLGQGTYE. The entire CDR3 protein reads CASSQLGQGTYEQYF. The full variable domain, completed using reference TRBV5-6 and TRBJ2-7, is DAGVTQSPTHLIKTRGQQVTLRCSPKSGHDTVSWYQQALGQGPQFIFQYYEEEERQRGNFPDRFSGHQFPNYSSELNVNALLLGDSALYLCASSQLGQGTYEQYFGPGTRLTVT.

In this sample, this clone turned up a few times. The read terminates 3 residues ahead of where the CDR3 ends, so the germline J gene completes it. The chain couples TRBV7-2 to TRBJ2-1; tentatively, D is TRBD2 (6 bases). This CDR3 has 15 residues. The germline V and J ends were trimmed by 3 bases and 7 bases, with 16 bases remaining between them. Germline V lookup: CDR1 SGHTA, CDR2 FQGNSA. The CDR3: CASSFPGEQENEQFF. The covered CDR3 bases are TGTGCCAGCAGCTTCCCGGGAGAACAGGAGAATGAG.

The sample holds a few counts of this clone. The CDR3: CASSFQTGRMEKLFF. The CDR3 DNA, read in part, is TGTGCCAGCAGCTTTCAGACAGGGCGGATGGAAAAA. The chain recombines TRBV7-6 with TRBJ1-4; 7 bases fit TRBD1. The CDR3 end is not reached by the read, which stops 3 residues before it; the germline J gene fills it in. The germline V gene has CDR1 SGHVS and CDR2 FNYEAQ. The junction had 9 bases not matched to a gene; V was cut back by 3 bases and J by 8 bases. The CDR3 contains 15 residues.